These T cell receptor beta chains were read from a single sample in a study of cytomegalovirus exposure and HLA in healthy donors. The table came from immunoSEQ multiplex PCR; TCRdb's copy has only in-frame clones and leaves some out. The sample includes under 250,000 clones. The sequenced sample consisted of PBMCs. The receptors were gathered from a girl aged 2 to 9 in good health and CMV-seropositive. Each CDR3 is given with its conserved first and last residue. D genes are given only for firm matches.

CDR3: CASSLRQPHPDTEAFF
DNA: TGTGCCAGCAGTTTACGACAGCCTCACCCGGACACTGAAGCTTTCTTT
J: TRBJ1-1
D: .
V: TRBV27

CDR3: CASSPQGETEAFF
DNA: TGTGCCAGCAGTCCACAGGGGGAGACTGAAGCTTTCTTT
J: TRBJ1-1
D: TRBD1
V: TRBV2

CDR3: CASSIGADLSYNEQFF
DNA: TGTGCCAGTAGTATAGGAGCGGACCTCTCCTACAATGAGCAGTTCTTC
J: TRBJ2-1
D: .
V: TRBV19

CDR3: CASRLNGQPAGEQYF
DNA: TGTGCCAGCAGACTAAACGGACAGCCAGCGGGGGAGCAGTACTTC
J: TRBJ2-7
D: .
V: TRBV7-2

CDR3: CASTLEGVGYTF
DNA: TGTGCCAGCACCCTCGAAGGGGTAGGCTACACCTTC
J: TRBJ1-2
D: .
V: TRBV2

CDR3: CASSHLAGGSYEQYF
DNA: TGTGCCAGCAGTCACCTAGCGGGAGGAAGCTACGAGCAGTACTTC
J: TRBJ2-7
D: TRBD2
V: TRBV11-2

CDR3: CASYRDRVRDTEAFF
DNA: TGTGCCAGCTACCGGGACAGGGTGAGGGACACTGAAGCTTTCTTT
J: TRBJ1-1
D: TRBD1
V: TRBV19

CDR3: CASSLSSLGQGTGNTIYF
DNA: TGCGCCAGCAGCTTGTCCTCTTTGGGACAGGGGACGGGAAACACCATATATTTT
J: TRBJ1-3
D: TRBD1
V: TRBV5-1

CDR3: CASQGQQNQPQHF
DNA: TGTGCCAGCCAGGGACAGCAAAATCAGCCCCAGCATTTT
J: TRBJ1-5
D: TRBD1
V: TRBV18

CDR3: CASIEGTDTEAFF
DNA: TGTGCCAGCATCGAAGGGACAGACACTGAAGCTTTCTTT
J: TRBJ1-1
D: TRBD1
V: TRBV28

CDR3: CASSRDRGYGYTF
DNA: TGTGCCAGCAGCCGTGACAGGGGCTATGGCTACACCTTC
J: TRBJ1-2
D: TRBD1
V: TRBV5-8

CDR3: CASSPDRLGSTEAFF
DNA: TGTGCCAGCAGCCCGGACAGGTTGGGGAGCACTGAAGCTTTCTTT
J: TRBJ1-1
D: TRBD1
V: TRBV5-6

CDR3: CASSQYSVTGLDTEAFF
DNA: TGCGCCAGCAGCCAATACTCGGTTACAGGGTTAGACACTGAAGCTTTCTTT
J: TRBJ1-1
D: .
V: TRBV4-1

CDR3: CSVGGTGAGGYTF
DNA: TGCAGCGTGGGTGGGACAGGGGCCGGCGGCTACACCTTC
J: TRBJ1-2
D: TRBD1
V: TRBV29-1

CDR3: CASSWGVGSRAQHF
DNA: TGTGCCAGCAGCTGGGGGGTCGGGTCACGGGCCCAGCATTTT
J: TRBJ1-5
D: .
V: TRBV5-6

CDR3: CASSFLSGDYGYTF
DNA: TGTGCCAGCAGTTTTCTATCAGGGGACTATGGCTACACCTTC
J: TRBJ1-2
D: .
V: TRBV27

CDR3: CASSLDRAGELFF
DNA: TGTGCCAGCAGCTTAGACAGGGCCGGGGAGCTGTTTTTT
J: TRBJ2-2
D: .
V: TRBV11-2

CDR3: CASSQLAGATNTDTQYF
DNA: TGTGCCAGCTCACAACTAGCGGGAGCAACCAACACAGATACGCAGTATTTT
J: TRBJ2-3
D: TRBD2
V: TRBV18

CDR3: CASSLVGGSNTGELFF
DNA: TGCGCCAGCAGCTTGGTTGGGGGGAGTAACACCGGGGAGCTGTTTTTT
J: TRBJ2-2
D: .
V: TRBV5-1

CDR3: CATSRDPGVSSGNTIYF
DNA: TGTGCCACCAGCAGAGATCCAGGGGTGAGCTCTGGAAACACCATATATTTT
J: TRBJ1-3
D: .
V: TRBV15

CDR3: CASSLAGQGFDEQFF
DNA: TGCGCCAGCAGCTTGGCGGGACAGGGGTTTGATGAGCAGTTCTTC
J: TRBJ2-1
D: TRBD1
V: TRBV5-1

CDR3: CASSLEVAGSEQYF
DNA: TGTGCCAGCAGCTTAGAAGTAGCGGGAAGCGAGCAGTACTTC
J: TRBJ2-7
D: TRBD2
V: TRBV7-9

CDR3: CASSLILAAYNEQFF
DNA: TGTGCCAGCAGCTTAATCCTAGCGGCTTACAATGAGCAGTTCTTC
J: TRBJ2-1
D: TRBD2
V: TRBV7-3

CDR3: CASSDMGTRLETQYF
DNA: TGCGCCAGCAGTGATATGGGGACTAGGCTGGAGACCCAGTACTTC
J: TRBJ2-5
D: TRBD2
V: TRBV10-2

CDR3: CASRTGGNTDTQYF
DNA: TGCGCCAGCCGGACTGGCGGGAACACAGATACGCAGTATTTT
J: TRBJ2-3
D: .
V: TRBV5-1

CDR3: CASSTVTGVNYGYTF
DNA: TGTGCCAGCAGTACGGTGACAGGGGTAAACTATGGCTACACCTTC
J: TRBJ1-2
D: TRBD1
V: TRBV28

CDR3: CASSLDRATGELFF
DNA: TGTGCCAGCAGCTTGGACAGGGCCACCGGGGAGCTGTTTTTT
J: TRBJ2-2
D: .
V: TRBV5-4

CDR3: CASSVGQVQETQYF
DNA: TGTGCCAGCAGCGTGGGACAAGTCCAAGAGACCCAGTACTTC
J: TRBJ2-5
D: .
V: TRBV6-5

CDR3: CASSLAPDRGLADTQYF
DNA: TGCGCCAGCAGCTTGGCCCCTGACAGGGGGTTGGCAGATACGCAGTATTTT
J: TRBJ2-3
D: TRBD1
V: TRBV5-1

CDR3: CATSSTLAGVGGGSYEQYF
DNA: TGTGCCACCAGCTCCACCCTGGCGGGTGTGGGAGGTGGGAGCTACGAGCAGTACTTC
J: TRBJ2-7
D: .
V: TRBV15

CDR3: CASSPRGRASDEQYF
DNA: TGTGCCAGCAGTCCCCGCGGGAGGGCCTCGGACGAGCAGTACTTC
J: TRBJ2-7
D: TRBD2
V: TRBV28

CDR3: CASSLSAGARGGYTF
DNA: TGTGCCAGCAGCTTATCTGCGGGGGCGAGGGGTGGCTACACCTTC
J: TRBJ1-2
D: .
V: TRBV11-2

CDR3: CASSSKGQNYGYTF
DNA: TGTGCCAGCAGCTCCAAGGGACAGAACTATGGCTACACCTTC
J: TRBJ1-2
D: TRBD1
V: TRBV5-4

CDR3: CSVETSGSSGANVLTF
DNA: TGCAGCGTTGAAACAAGCGGAAGCTCTGGGGCCAACGTCCTGACTTTC
J: TRBJ2-6
D: .
V: TRBV29-1

CDR3: CASSLSQDRTYEQYF
DNA: TGTGCCAGCAGCTTATCCCAGGACAGAACCTACGAGCAGTACTTC
J: TRBJ2-7
D: .
V: TRBV11-2

CDR3: CASSQEGTAVDTEAFF
DNA: TGCGCCAGCAGCCAAGAAGGGACAGCAGTAGACACTGAAGCTTTCTTT
J: TRBJ1-1
D: TRBD1
V: TRBV4-1

CDR3: CASSLSRGGNTIYF
DNA: TGTGCCAGCAGTTTGTCGCGGGGTGGAAACACCATATATTTT
J: TRBJ1-3
D: .
V: TRBV28

CDR3: CASSLLSGELFF
DNA: TGTGCCAGCAGCCTCCTTTCTGGGGAGCTGTTTTTT
J: TRBJ2-2
D: .
V: TRBV9

CDR3: CASSLNSGTDLNTEAFF
DNA: TGTGCCAGCAGCCTGAATTCCGGGACAGACTTGAACACTGAAGCTTTCTTT
J: TRBJ1-1
D: TRBD1
V: TRBV11-3

CDR3: CASSSGQGLAGGTDTQYF
DNA: TGCGCCAGCAGCTCAGGACAGGGACTAGCGGGAGGTACAGATACGCAGTATTTT
J: TRBJ2-3
D: TRBD2
V: TRBV10-1

CDR3: CASSFEFSNQPQHF
DNA: TGTGCCAGCAGCTTCGAGTTCAGCAATCAGCCCCAGCATTTT
J: TRBJ1-5
D: .
V: TRBV27

CDR3: CASSLGVPREIGYEQYF
DNA: TGTGCCAGCAGCTTAGGAGTCCCCAGGGAAATTGGCTACGAGCAGTACTTC
J: TRBJ2-7
D: .
V: TRBV11-2

CDR3: CASSARTLGPNEKLFF
DNA: TGTGCCAGCAGTGCGCGGACATTGGGTCCTAATGAAAAACTGTTTTTT
J: TRBJ1-4
D: .
V: TRBV28

CDR3: CASSPNSVENTGELFF
DNA: TGTGCCAGCAGCCCTAACAGTGTTGAGAACACCGGGGAGCTGTTTTTT
J: TRBJ2-2
D: .
V: TRBV11-3

CDR3: CASSPEGGTGFSPLHF
DNA: TGTGCCAGCAGCCCTGAAGGCGGGACAGGGTTTTCACCCCTCCACTTT
J: TRBJ1-6
D: TRBD1
V: TRBV5-4

CDR3: CASSEGPKLETQYF
DNA: TGTGCCAGCAGTGAGGGCCCCAAGTTGGAGACCCAGTACTTC
J: TRBJ2-5
D: .
V: TRBV2

CDR3: CASSLLPQGANEEQYF
DNA: TGTGCCAGCAGTTTACTTCCACAGGGGGCAAATGAGGAGCAGTACTTC
J: TRBJ2-7
D: TRBD1
V: TRBV6-5

CDR3: CASSLGGSWGRGPGNTIYF
DNA: TGTGCCAGCAGCTTAGGAGGGAGTTGGGGCAGGGGGCCTGGAAACACCATATATTTT
J: TRBJ1-3
D: TRBD1
V: TRBV11-2

CDR3: CASSPGTGRGYSPLHF
DNA: TGTGCCAGCAGCCCGGGGACAGGGAGGGGGTATTCACCCCTCCACTTT
J: TRBJ1-6
D: TRBD1
V: TRBV5-4

CDR3: CASSLEVSYEQYF
DNA: TGTGCCAGCAGTTTGGAGGTCTCCTACGAGCAGTACTTC
J: TRBJ2-7
D: .
V: TRBV27

CDR3: CASSRQATNEKLFF
DNA: TGCGCCAGCAGCAGACAGGCAACTAATGAAAAACTGTTTTTT
J: TRBJ1-4
D: .
V: TRBV5-1

CDR3: CASSPDSTGELFF
DNA: TGTGCCAGCTCACCGGACAGCACCGGGGAGCTGTTTTTT
J: TRBJ2-2
D: .
V: TRBV18